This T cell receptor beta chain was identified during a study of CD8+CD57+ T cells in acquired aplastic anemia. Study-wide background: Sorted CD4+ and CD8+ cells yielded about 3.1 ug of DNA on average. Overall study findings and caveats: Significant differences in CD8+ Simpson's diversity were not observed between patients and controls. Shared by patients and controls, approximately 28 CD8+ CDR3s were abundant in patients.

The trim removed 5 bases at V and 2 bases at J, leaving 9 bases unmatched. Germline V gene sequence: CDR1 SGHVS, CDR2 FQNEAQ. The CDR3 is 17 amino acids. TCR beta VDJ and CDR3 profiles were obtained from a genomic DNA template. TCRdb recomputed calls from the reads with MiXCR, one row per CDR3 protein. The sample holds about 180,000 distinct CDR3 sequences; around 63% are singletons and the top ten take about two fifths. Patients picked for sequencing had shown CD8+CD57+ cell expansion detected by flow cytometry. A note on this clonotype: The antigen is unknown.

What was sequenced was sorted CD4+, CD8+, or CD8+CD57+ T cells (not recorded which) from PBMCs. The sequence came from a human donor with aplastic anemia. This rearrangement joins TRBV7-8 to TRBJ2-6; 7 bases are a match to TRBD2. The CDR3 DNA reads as TGTGCCAGCAGCCCCCTTGCAGGGAGGGCTGGGGCCAACGTCCTGACTTTC. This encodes CASSPLAGRAGANVLTF.